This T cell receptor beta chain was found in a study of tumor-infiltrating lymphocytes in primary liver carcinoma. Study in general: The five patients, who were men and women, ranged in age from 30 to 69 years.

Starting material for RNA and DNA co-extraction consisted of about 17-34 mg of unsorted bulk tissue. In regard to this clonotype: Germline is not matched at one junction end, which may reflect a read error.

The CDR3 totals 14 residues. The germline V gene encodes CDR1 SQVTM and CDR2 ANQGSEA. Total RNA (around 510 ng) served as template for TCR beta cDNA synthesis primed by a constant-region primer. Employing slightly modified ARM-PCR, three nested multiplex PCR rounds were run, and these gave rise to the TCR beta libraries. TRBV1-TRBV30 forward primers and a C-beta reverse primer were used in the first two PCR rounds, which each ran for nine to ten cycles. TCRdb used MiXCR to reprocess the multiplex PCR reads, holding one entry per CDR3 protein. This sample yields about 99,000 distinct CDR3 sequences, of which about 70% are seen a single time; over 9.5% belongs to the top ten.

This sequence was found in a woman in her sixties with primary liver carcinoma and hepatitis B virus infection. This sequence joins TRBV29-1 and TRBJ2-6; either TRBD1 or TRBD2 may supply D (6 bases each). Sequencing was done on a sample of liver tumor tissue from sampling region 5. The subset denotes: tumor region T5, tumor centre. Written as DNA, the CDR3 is TGCAGCGTAGAGGGGGGCACTGGGGCCAACGTTCTGGCTTTC. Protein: CSVEGGTGANVLAF.